This T cell receptor beta chain was observed in a study of T-cell memory formation after mild COVID-19. Each CDR3 protein is one row after TCRdb ran MiXCR on the 5' RACE reads. The sample comprises under 300,000 distinct CDR3 sequences, roughly 8.2% of which are singletons, and approximately 23% rests with the top ten. V lost 4 bases to trimming and J lost 4 bases, with 10 bases between them. Germline values: CDR1 SGHKS, CDR2 YYEKEE (reference sequence). The length of the CDR3 is 13 residues. This receptor was taken from a man between 18 and 29 years old who had mild COVID-19 (a few samples of this study predate the infection). Cell type and time point are not known. The specimen sequenced was PBMCs or a T cell subset sorted from them (not recorded which). This rearrangement joins TRBV5-5 to TRBJ2-3; D tentatively reads TRBD1 or TRBD2 (5 bases each). In DNA, the CDR3 is TGTGCCAGCAGCGGGGGAGCACCAGATACGCAGTATTTT. It yields the protein CASSGGAPDTQYF. Full variable domain (rest looked up from reference TRBV5-5 and TRBJ2-3): DAGVTQSPTHLIKTRGQQVTLRCSPISGHKSVSWYQQVLGQGPQFIFQYYEKEERGRGNFPDRFSARQFPNYSSELNVNALLLGDSALYLCASSGGAPDTQYFGPGTRLTVL.